Below are 11 T cell receptor beta chains sequenced from a single sample in a study of regulatory T cells in long-lasting Graves disease. Time point in this sample: newly diagnosed GD, antithyroid drugs for less than 3 months. Extracted PBMC RNA gave rise to the TCR library. CDR3-region Arm-PCR and iRepertoire HTBI primers produced the TCR beta libraries. TCRdb redid the calling of the multiplex PCR reads with MiXCR, one entry per CDR3 protein. The table shows a few hundred thousand distinct CDR3 sequences, with about 13% occurring only once. In addition, the sample was reused for a study of T cells in Graves' hyperthyroidism and ophthalmopathy.

This specimen consisted of peripheral blood mononuclear cells (PBMCs), obtained at new diagnosis, from a patient treated with antithyroid drugs. The receptors come from a man aged 25-40 years with Graves disease.

This clonotype was picked up many times. The chain employs TRBV3-1 and TRBJ2-7, with D possibly being TRBD1 (6 bases). The V end lost 4 bases, the J end lost 3 bases, and 13 bases lay between the germline ends. This CDR3 contains 14 residues. Germline CDR1 LGHDT, CDR2 YNNKEL (reference sequence). The DNA for the CDR3 is TGTGCCAGCAGCCTACTTTCACAGGGCTACGAGCAGTACTTC. Amino acids: CASSLLSQGYEQYF.

There are many counts of this clonotype. The junction does not match germline at one end; this may be a read error. V is TRBV5-1 and J is TRBJ1-2; D ambiguous. Looked up from germline, CDR1 is SGHRS and CDR2 is YFSETQ. This CDR3 spans 11 amino acids. The DNA for the CDR3 is TGTGCCAGCAGTGATAACTATGGCTACACCTTC. This codes for CASSDNYGYTF.

This clonotype appeared many times. The chain recombines TRBV11-2 with TRBJ2-7, with TRBD2 identical over 8 bases. The CDR3 contains 14 residues. Germline CDR1 SGHAT, CDR2 FQNNGV. Trimming took 4 bases from V and 5 from J; bases not matched to a gene: 7. This CDR3 is CASSYPGLGDEQYF. DNA for the CDR3: TGTGCCAGCAGCTATCCGGGACTAGGGGACGAGCAGTACTTC.

This sequence joins TRBV6-1 and TRBJ2-3; D could derive from TRBD1 or TRBD2 (6 bases each). CDR1 and CDR2 from the germline V gene are MNHNS and SASEGT. Deletions cut 6 bases from V and 2 bases from J, with 15 bases between. The CDR3 has 15 amino acids. In DNA, the CDR3 is TGTGCCAGCAGAGAGGGGGGTTTTTACACAGATACGCAGTATTTT. It translates to CASREGGFYTDTQYF.

This clonotype was seen a few times. This may arise from a read error, as a much more abundant clone is one base away. The chain combines TRBV2 with TRBJ2-2, with 9 bases fitting TRBD1. The J segment lost 6 bases and the V segment lost 8 bases, leaving 10 bases of the junction unmatched. The germline V gene encodes CDR1 SNHLY and CDR2 FYNNEI. This CDR3 contains 15 residues. CDR3 sequence reads: CASRWTGEGAGELFF. DNA of the CDR3: TGTGCCAGCCGATGGACAGGGGAGGGGGCCGGGGAGCTGTTTTTT.

This clonotype appeared many times. This chain links TRBV12-3 or TRBV12-4 with TRBJ1-5; 7 nucleotides match TRBD1. The trim removed 3 bases at V and 2 bases at J, leaving 4 bases unmatched. CDR3 length equals 15 residues. The CDR3 sequence is CASSFRGGGNQPQHF. In DNA, the CDR3 is TGTGCCAGCAGTTTTAGAGGGGGCGGCAATCAGCCCCAGCATTTT.

This clonotype was seen many times. The chain carries TRBV11-2 and TRBJ2-3; perhaps D is TRBD1 or TRBD2 (7 bases each). This CDR3 is 16 amino acids long. The ends were cut back, 2 bases at V and 3 bases at J, with 15 bases in the middle. In germline, CDR1 is SGHAT, CDR2 FQNNGV. The CDR3 nucleotides read TGTGCCAGCAGCTTATCAGGGGGGGGGTTAACAGATACGCAGTATTTT. It is translated as CASSLSGGGLTDTQYF.

This clonotype occurred many times. This rearrangement joins TRBV11-2 to TRBJ2-7; 9 positions agree with TRBD1. With V trimmed by 5 bases and J by 5 bases, 7 bases remained unmatched. Germline loops: CDR1 SGHAT, CDR2 FQNNGV. This CDR3 region has 14 residues. CDR3 nucleotide sequence: TGTGCCAGCAGCCTACAGGGGGCCTTCGACGAGCAGTACTTC. Its protein is CASSLQGAFDEQYF.

This clonotype showed up many times. A read error may explain this, as a much larger clone is one base away. DNA for the CDR3: TGTGCCAGCAGCGTAGGCGGGAGCTCCTACGAGCAGTACTTC. Residues: CASSVGGSSYEQYF. This sequence joins TRBV9 and TRBJ2-7, with TRBD2 identical over 7 bases. The CDR3 length is 14 residues. The V segment lost 0 bases and the J segment 0 bases; nucleotides outside the gene matches: 0. Germline CDR1 SGDLS, CDR2 YYNGEE.

This chain joins TRBV5-1 and TRBJ2-5; 8 nucleotides match TRBD1. The germline gives CDR1 SGHRS, CDR2 YFSETQ. This CDR3 region has 16 residues. After removal of 4 bases from V and 4 bases from J, the junction contained 12 bases not matched to a gene. CDR3 in DNA: TGCGCCAGCAGCAAGAACAGGGGGGATGCCCCAGAGACCCAGTACTTC. This encodes CASSKNRGDAPETQYF.

This clonotype has ten or more counts. The rearrangement uses TRBV7-2 and TRBJ1-4; D possibly corresponds to TRBD1 (5 bases). Germline lookup yields CDR1 SGHTA and CDR2 FQGNSA. The CDR3 runs 15 residues. Deletions cut 3 bases from V and 11 bases from J, with 19 bases between. The CDR3 reads CASSFEGPSGRKLFF. The CDR3 coding sequence is TGTGCCAGCAGCTTCGAGGGACCCTCCGGTCGTAAACTGTTTTTT.